The 7 T cell receptor beta chains below come from one sample, sequenced in a study of regulatory T cells in long-lasting Graves disease. Sequencing libraries for TCR beta were prepared with iRepertoire HTBI primers and Arm-PCR of CDR3 regions. TCRdb re-derived calls from the multiplex PCR reads in MiXCR, one entry per CDR3 protein. The sample shows 450,000 to 500,000 distinct CDR3 sequences, around 15% of them seen only once. As to time point: newly diagnosed GD, antithyroid drugs for less than 3 months. PBMC-extracted RNA yielded the TCR library. This same sample was also taken into another study, of T cells in Graves' hyperthyroidism and ophthalmopathy.

The input for sequencing was peripheral blood mononuclear cells (PBMCs), taken at new diagnosis, from a patient treated with antithyroid drugs. These receptors were taken from a man between 35 and 55 years old with Graves disease.

This clonotype was seen repeatedly, ten times or more. This chain links TRBV7-2 with TRBJ2-7, with 7 positions matching TRBD1. Germline CDR1 and CDR2: SGHTA and FQGNSA. The junction had 4 bases not matched to a gene; V was cut back by 8 bases and J by 3 bases. This CDR3 spans 12 amino acids. DNA of the CDR3: TGTGCCAGCGCTGACAGGGACTACGAGCAGTACTTC. It encodes CASADRDYEQYF. The full variable domain, in which reference TRBV7-2 and TRBJ2-7 provide the parts outside the CDR3, is GAGVSQSPSNKVTEKGKDVELRCDPISGHTALYWYRQSLGQGLEFLIYFQGNSAPDKSGLPSDRFSAERTGGSVSTLTIQRTQQEDSAVYLCASADRDYEQYFGPGTRLTVT.

This clonotype was picked up a small number of times. V usage is TRBV5-1 and J usage is TRBJ2-7, with TRBD2 identical over 13 bases. Trimming cost V 1 base and J 1 base; bases outside gene matches: 2. Germline V CDR1 and CDR2: SGHRS, YFSETQ. The CDR3 is made up of 16 amino acids. The CDR3 sequence is CASSLTTSGGSYEQYF. CDR3 DNA sequence: TGCGCCAGCAGCTTGACGACTAGCGGGGGGTCCTACGAGCAGTACTTC.

This clonotype was counted between two and nine times. A read error is likely here: a far larger clone is one base away. The chain uses TRBV27 and TRBJ2-5, with 9 bases matching TRBD2. The J call may not be correct, given that the DNA end is closer to TRBJ2-1. This CDR3 is built from 17 residues. Germline CDR1 and CDR2: MNHEY and SMNVEV (reference sequence). The CDR3 protein is CASSPGGLAGNNNGQFF. The CDR3 region has the DNA TGTGCCAGCAGCCCAGGAGGCCTAGCGGGAAATAACAATGGGCAGTTCTTC.

This clonotype was observed at least ten times. This rearrangement joins TRBV20-1 to TRBJ2-3, with 8 bases matching TRBD2. Germline values: CDR1 DFQATT, CDR2 SNEGSKA (reference sequence). Germline trimming cut 6 bases from V and 4 bases from J; bases unmatched to any gene: 12. The CDR3 runs to 15 residues. In DNA form, the CDR3 reads TGCAGTGCCACCGGACAGCGGGAGAGGTCAGATACGCAGTATTTT. It codes for CSATGQRERSDTQYF.

In this sample, this clonotype turned up many times. The chain has TRBV24-1 and TRBJ2-3; 11 nucleotides match TRBD2. This CDR3 spans 17 amino acids. V gave up 4 bases and J gave up 2 bases; unmatched junction bases: 7. From germline, CDR1 is KGHDR and CDR2 SFDVKD. The CDR3 DNA reads as TGTGCCACCAGTGACTTTAGCGGGAGGGCCTACACAGATACGCAGTATTTT. Translation: CATSDFSGRAYTDTQYF.

The V call is TRBV20-1, the J call TRBJ2-2, with TRBD1 identical over 7 bases. V shed 0 bases, J shed 3 bases, and the junction held 16 bases outside the gene matches. The V gene's germline CDR1 is DFQATT and CDR2 SNEGSKA (reference sequence). The length of the CDR3 is 19 residues. CDR3 protein: CSARDLRQGMVAYTGELFF. In nucleotides, the CDR3 is TGCAGTGCTAGAGATCTGAGACAGGGAATGGTTGCTTACACCGGGGAGCTGTTTTTT.

In this sample, this clonotype turned up many times. The genes are TRBV18 and TRBJ2-2; TRBD2 is a possible D gene (6 bases). Looked up from germline, CDR1 is KGHSH and CDR2 is LQKENI. The germline V and J ends were trimmed by 5 bases and 10 bases, with 14 bases remaining between them. This CDR3 contains 13 residues. CDR3 residues: CASSDLRGLELFF. The CDR3 nucleotides are TGTGCCAGCTCAGACCTGCGGGGCTTGGAGCTGTTTTTT.